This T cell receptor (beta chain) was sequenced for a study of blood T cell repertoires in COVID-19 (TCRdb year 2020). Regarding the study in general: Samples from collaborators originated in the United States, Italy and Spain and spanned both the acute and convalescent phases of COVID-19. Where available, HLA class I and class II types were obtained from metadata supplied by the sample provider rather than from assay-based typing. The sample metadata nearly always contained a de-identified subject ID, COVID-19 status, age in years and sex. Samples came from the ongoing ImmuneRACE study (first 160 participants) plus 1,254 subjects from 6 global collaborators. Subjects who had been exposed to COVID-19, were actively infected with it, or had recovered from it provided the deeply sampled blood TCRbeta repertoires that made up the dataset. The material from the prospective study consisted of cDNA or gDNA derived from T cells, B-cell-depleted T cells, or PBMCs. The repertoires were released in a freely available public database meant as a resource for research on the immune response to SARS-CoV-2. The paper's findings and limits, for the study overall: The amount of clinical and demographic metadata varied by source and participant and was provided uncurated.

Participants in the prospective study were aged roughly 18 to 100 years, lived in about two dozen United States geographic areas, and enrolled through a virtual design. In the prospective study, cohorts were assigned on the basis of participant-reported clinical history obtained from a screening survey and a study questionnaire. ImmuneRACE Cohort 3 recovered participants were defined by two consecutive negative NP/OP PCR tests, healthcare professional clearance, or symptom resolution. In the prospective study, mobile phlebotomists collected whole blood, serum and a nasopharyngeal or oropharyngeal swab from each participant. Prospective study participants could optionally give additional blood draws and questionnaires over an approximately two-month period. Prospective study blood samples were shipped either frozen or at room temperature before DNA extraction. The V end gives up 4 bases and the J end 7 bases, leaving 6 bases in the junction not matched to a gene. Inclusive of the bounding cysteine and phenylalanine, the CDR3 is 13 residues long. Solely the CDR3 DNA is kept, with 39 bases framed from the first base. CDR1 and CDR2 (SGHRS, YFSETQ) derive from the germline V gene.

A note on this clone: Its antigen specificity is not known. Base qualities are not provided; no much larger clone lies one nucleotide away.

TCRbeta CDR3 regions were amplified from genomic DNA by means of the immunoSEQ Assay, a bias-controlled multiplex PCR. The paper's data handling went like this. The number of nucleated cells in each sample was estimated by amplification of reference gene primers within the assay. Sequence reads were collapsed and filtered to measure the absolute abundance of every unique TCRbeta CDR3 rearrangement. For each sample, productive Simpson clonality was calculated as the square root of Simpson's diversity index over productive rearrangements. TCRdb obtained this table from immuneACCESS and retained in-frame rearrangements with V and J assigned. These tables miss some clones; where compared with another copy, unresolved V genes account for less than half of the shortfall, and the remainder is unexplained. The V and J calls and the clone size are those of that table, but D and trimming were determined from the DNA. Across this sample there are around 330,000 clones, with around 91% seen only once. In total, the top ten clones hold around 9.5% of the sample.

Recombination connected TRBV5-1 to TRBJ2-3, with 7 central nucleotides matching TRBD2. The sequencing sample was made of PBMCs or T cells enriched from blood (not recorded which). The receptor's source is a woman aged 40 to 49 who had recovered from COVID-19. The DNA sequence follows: TGCGCCAGCAGCCTTTCTAGCGGACATACGCAGTATTTT. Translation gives CASSLSSGHTQYF.